The present TCR beta chain was sequenced within a study of lymphopenia after photon versus proton radiotherapy. This clone was detected a few times. The length of the CDR3 is 13 residues. Germline values: CDR1 SQVTM, CDR2 ANQGSEA. The germline V and J ends were trimmed by 5 bases and 2 bases, with 12 bases remaining between them. Assay used: immunoSEQ multiplex PCR; TCRdb lists only in-frame clones, some missing. The data show about 50,000 clones, roughly 90% seen once. This receptor was taken from a woman aged 40 to 49 with cholangiocarcinoma. The chain joins TRBV29-1 to TRBJ1-1; D might be TRBD1 (5 bases). Sequenced here: peripheral blood, sampled from a patient treated with photon-based radiotherapy. This chain's CDR3 is CSVPGLVNTEAFF. The DNA of the CDR3 is TGCAGCGTTCCGGGACTCGTAAACACTGAAGCTTTCTTT. Together with reference TRBV29-1 and TRBJ1-1, the CDR3 gives the full variable domain: SAVISQKPSRDICQRGTSLTIQCQVDSQVTMMFWYRQQPGQSLTLIATANQGSEATYESGFVIDKFPISRPNLTFSTLTVSNMSPEDSSIYLCSVPGLVNTEAFFGQGTRLTVV.